This T cell receptor (beta chain) was recorded in a study of vaccination effects on CD4 cells after COVID-19. Regarding the study as a whole: Researchers report that only 1 of 255 vaccine-induced clones in healthy vaccinees cross-reacted with common cold coronaviruses. Early timepoints after infection were absent, and convalescent patients were few in the study.

For this clone: As yet, its antigen is unknown.

ViraFEST expansion of antigen-specific CD4+ T cells with viral peptide pools preceded sequencing. With more than 9 days of culture completed, CD4+ T cells were isolated. All vaccine recipients tested negative for nucleocapsid antibodies and had never contracted SARS-CoV-2 infection. The researchers cultured around 2 million PBMC per well with 9.5 to 10 IU/ml IL-2 and roughly 9.2 ug/ml peptides. Replacing half the medium with IL-2 medium was done on days 3 and 7. Looked up from germline, CDR1 is KGHSH and CDR2 is LQKENI. V shed 3 bases and J shed 7 bases, with 12 bases lying between them. This CDR3 has 13 amino acids. Generated by immunoSEQ multiplex PCR, the TCRdb table keeps only in-frame clones and is missing some. This sample has about 20,000 clones; about three quarters occur once, and the top ten carry 15% to 20%.

The V gene is TRBV18, the J gene TRBJ1-1; TRBD1 might be the D (6 bases). The receptor's source is a human donor who received a COVID-19 vaccine. The sequenced sample was CD4+ T cells from PBMCs cultured with HCoV-NL63 spike peptides, obtained before COVID-19 vaccination. In DNA form, the CDR3 reads TGTGCCAGCTCACCTCCGGGACACCTTGAAGCTTTCTTT. The encoded protein is CASSPPGHLEAFF.